The T cell receptor beta chain described here comes from a study of blood T cell repertoires in COVID-19. Study information: T cells, B-cell-depleted T cells, or PBMCs supplied cDNA or gDNA.

Germline V lookup: CDR1 SGHRS, CDR2 YFSETQ. The CDR3 runs to 17 residues. The V gene end was trimmed by 4 bases and the J gene end by 6 bases; junction bases not matched to a gene: 12. Seattle researchers signed up patients amid active infection and tracked them longitudinally. TCRdb's table, derived via immunoSEQ multiplex PCR, lists solely in-frame clones and lacks some. Of about 150,000 clones listed, 70% to 90% were seen once; the top ten hold approximately 0.6%. V is TRBV5-1 and J is TRBJ1-6; 8 bases align to TRBD1. This TCR came from a man aged 55 to 69 with COVID-19, enrolled during active disease. Source material: peripheral blood. CDR3 amino acids: CASSLVTGGLSNSPLHF. CDR3 bases: TGCGCCAGCAGCCTAGTTACAGGGGGGTTGAGTAATTCACCCCTCCACTTT.